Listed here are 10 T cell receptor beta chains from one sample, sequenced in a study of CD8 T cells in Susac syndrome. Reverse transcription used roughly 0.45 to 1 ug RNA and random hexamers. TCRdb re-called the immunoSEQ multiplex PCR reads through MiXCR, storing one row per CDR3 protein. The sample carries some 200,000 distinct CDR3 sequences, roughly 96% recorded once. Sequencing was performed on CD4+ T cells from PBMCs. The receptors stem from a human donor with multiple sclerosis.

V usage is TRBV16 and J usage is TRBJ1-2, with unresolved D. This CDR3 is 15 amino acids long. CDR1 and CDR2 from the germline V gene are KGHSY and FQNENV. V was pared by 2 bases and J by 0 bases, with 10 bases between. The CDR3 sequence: CASSQGLGTNYGYTF. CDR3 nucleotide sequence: TGTGCCAGCAGCCAAGGTTTAGGGACTAACTATGGCTACACCTTC.

This chain's CDR3 is CASTFSGTRNTGELFF. The CDR3 DNA is TGTGCCAGCACCTTCTCCGGGACACGGAACACCGGGGAGCTGTTTTTT. V is TRBV12-3 or TRBV12-4 and J is TRBJ2-2, with D possibly being TRBD1 (6 bases). Trimming pared 7 bases from V and 1 base from J, leaving 16 bases between. This CDR3 region has 16 residues.

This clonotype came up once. The CDR3 region is CSARGSAKGYEQYF. CDR3 bases: TGCAGTGCTAGGGGATCGGCTAAAGGCTACGAGCAGTACTTC. The chain employs TRBV20-1 and TRBJ2-7; D not certain. Germline V gives CDR1 DFQATT, CDR2 SNEGSKA (reference sequence). The length of the CDR3 is 14 residues. Trimming cost V 3 bases and J 3 bases, with 15 bases left between them.

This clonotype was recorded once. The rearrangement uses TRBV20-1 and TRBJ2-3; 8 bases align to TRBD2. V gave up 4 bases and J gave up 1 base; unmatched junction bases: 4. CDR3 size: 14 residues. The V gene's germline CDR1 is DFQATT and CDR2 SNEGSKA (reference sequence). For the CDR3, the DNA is TGCAGTGCTAAGAGCGGGGGCGGCACAGATACGCAGTATTTT. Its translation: CSAKSGGGTDTQYF.

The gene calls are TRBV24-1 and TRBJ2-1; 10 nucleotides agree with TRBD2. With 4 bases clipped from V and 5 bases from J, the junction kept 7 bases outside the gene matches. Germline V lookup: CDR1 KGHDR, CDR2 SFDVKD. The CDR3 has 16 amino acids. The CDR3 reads CATSDPGLARHNEQFF. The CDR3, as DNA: TGTGCCACCAGTGACCCGGGACTAGCGAGACACAATGAGCAGTTCTTC.

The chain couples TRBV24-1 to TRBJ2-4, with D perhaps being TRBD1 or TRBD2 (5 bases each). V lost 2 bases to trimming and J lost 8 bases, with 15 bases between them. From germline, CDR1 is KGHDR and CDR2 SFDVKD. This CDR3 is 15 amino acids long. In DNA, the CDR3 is TGTGCCACCAGTGATTCCGGGGCGACTGGGGACATTCAGTACTTC. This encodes CATSDSGATGDIQYF.

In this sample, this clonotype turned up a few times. The CDR3 coding sequence is TGTGCCAGCAGCAAGACAGGGGATACGCAGTATTTT. Translating gives CASSKTGDTQYF. The chain combines TRBV11-2 with TRBJ2-3; 7 nucleotides align to TRBD1. The V gene's germline CDR1 is SGHAT and CDR2 FQNNGV. V lost 5 bases and J lost 6; bases outside the gene matches: 2. CDR3 length equals 12 residues. The full variable domain, rest sourced from reference TRBV11-2 and TRBJ2-3, is EAGVAQSPRYKIIEKRQSVAFWCNPISGHATLYWYQQILGQGPKLLIQFQNNGVVDDSQLPKDRFSAERLKGVDSTLKIQPAKLEDSAVYLCASSKTGDTQYFGPGTRLTVL.

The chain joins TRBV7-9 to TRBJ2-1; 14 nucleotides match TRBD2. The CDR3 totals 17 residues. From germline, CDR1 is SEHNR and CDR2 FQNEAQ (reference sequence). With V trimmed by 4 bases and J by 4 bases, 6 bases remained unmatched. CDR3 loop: CASSSTGTSGSYNEQFF. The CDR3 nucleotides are TGTGCCAGCAGCTCAACCGGGACTAGCGGGAGTTACAATGAGCAGTTCTTC.

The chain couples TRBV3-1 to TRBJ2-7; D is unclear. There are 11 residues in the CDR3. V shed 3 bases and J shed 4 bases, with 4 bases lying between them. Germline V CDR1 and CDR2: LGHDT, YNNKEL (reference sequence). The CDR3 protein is CASSHGYEQYF. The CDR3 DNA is TGTGCCAGCAGCCACGGGTACGAGCAGTACTTC.

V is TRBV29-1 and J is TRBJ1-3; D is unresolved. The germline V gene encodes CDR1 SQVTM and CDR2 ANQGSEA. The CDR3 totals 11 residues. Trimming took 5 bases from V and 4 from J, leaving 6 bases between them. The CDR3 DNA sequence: TGCAGCGTTCGTGAGGGAAACACCATATATTTT. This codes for CSVREGNTIYF.